The T cell receptor beta chain described here comes from a study of regulatory T cells in long-lasting Graves disease. Study details: Duration of antithyroid drug therapy among newly diagnosed Graves' patients was under 3 months. Findings and caveats of the study: TRBV28, TRBJ1-2 and TRBJ2-5 were segments that persistent disease favored.

Library construction for TCR beta used iRepertoire HTBI primers and Arm-PCR of CDR3 regions. TCRdb called the multiplex PCR reads again in MiXCR, with one record for every CDR3 protein. The data show 440,000 or so distinct CDR3 sequences, with less than 20% seen just once and roughly 10% held by the top ten. Time point indicated: newly diagnosed GD, antithyroid drugs for less than 3 months. PBMCs provided the RNA from which the TCR library was made. V lost 7 bases, J lost 6 bases, and 7 bases stayed unmatched. The CDR3 spans 13 residues. Germline V gene sequence: CDR1 MDHEN, CDR2 SYDVKM. In this sample, this clonotype turned up many times. No antigen is known for it. The sample was also reused in another study, on T cells in Graves' hyperthyroidism and ophthalmopathy. This second report adds: First-round RT-PCR with HTBI primers amplified the TCR CDR3 region.

The chain has TRBV28 and TRBJ1-2; 8 bases align to TRBD1. This clonotype was sampled from a woman aged 30 to 39 with Graves disease. The starting material was peripheral blood mononuclear cells (PBMCs), obtained at new diagnosis, from a patient treated with antithyroid drugs. The CDR3 DNA follows: TGTGCCAGCATCGACAGGGGTCCTGATGGCTACACCTTC. Translation: CASIDRGPDGYTF.